This record covers a single TCR beta chain. The target antigen is unknown. Trimming took 9 bases from V and 5 from J; bases not matched to a gene: 6. The CDR3 consists of 12 residues. Germline values: CDR1 MDHEN, CDR2 SYDVKM. These data originate in a study of PD-1 blockade in classical Hodgkin lymphoma. The study, taken as a whole, reports: Partial responders and progressors had significantly lower baseline TCR diversity.

Using immunoSEQ multiplex PCR, the repertoire was profiled, and TCRdb retains in-frame clones only, with some absent. The repertoire holds tens of thousands of clones, with roughly 90% as singletons. With no exception, relapse followed autologous stem cell transplantation in all patients, and brentuximab vedotin exposure varied. This receptor was identified in a human donor with classical Hodgkin lymphoma. J is TRBJ1-2 and V is TRBV28; 7 nucleotides match TRBD1. The sequenced sample was peripheral blood mononuclear cells (PBMCs), obtained at baseline. The CDR3 loop is CASTGEKYGYTF. CDR3 in DNA: TGTGCCAGTACAGGGGAGAAGTATGGCTACACCTTC.